The 20 T cell receptor beta chains presented below share a single source sample, sequenced in a study of blood T cell repertoires in COVID-19. The assay was immunoSEQ multiplex PCR, and TCRdb's table has in-frame clones only and misses some. The repertoire holds around 72,000 clones, with about 91% as singletons. Material for sequencing was peripheral blood. Receptors originate from a woman aged 45-60 years with acute or convalescent COVID-19.

V is TRBV7-9 and J is TRBJ2-7, with no clear D. Trimming left V 1 base short and J 0 bases short, with 10 bases between. CDR1 is SEHNR, CDR2 FQNEAQ, per germline (reference sequence). This CDR3 has 15 amino acids. CDR3 amino acids: CASSLEPRSSYEQYF. In nucleotides, the CDR3 is TGTGCCAGCAGCTTAGAGCCGAGGAGCTCCTACGAGCAGTACTTC.

The chain couples TRBV24-1 to TRBJ1-6; D gene unclear. CDR1 and CDR2 (germline): KGHDR, SFDVKD. The CDR3 loop spans 14 amino acids. V was cut by 4 bases and J by 0 bases, with 3 bases left in between. The CDR3 loop reads CATSESSYNSPLHF. The CDR3 nucleotides read TGTGCCACCAGTGAGAGCTCCTATAATTCACCCCTCCACTTT.

V is TRBV3-1 (or the pseudogene TRBV3-2) and J is TRBJ1-6; 8 bases agree with TRBD1. This CDR3 is built from 16 residues. Germline V lookup: CDR1 LGHDT, CDR2 YNNKEL (reference sequence). The J segment lost 10 bases and the V segment lost 0 bases, leaving 8 bases of the junction unmatched. The chain's CDR3 is CASSQDGTGYGSPLHF. The CDR3 DNA sequence: TGTGCCAGCAGCCAAGACGGGACAGGCTATGGGTCACCCCTCCACTTT.

The chain employs TRBV11-2 and TRBJ1-6; D is ambiguous. Germline V gene sequence: CDR1 SGHAT, CDR2 FQNNGV. Trimming took 3 bases from V and 8 from J, leaving 14 bases between them. This CDR3 comprises 15 residues. The CDR3 sequence: CASSLLVGSYSPLHF. DNA for the CDR3: TGTGCCAGCAGCTTGCTAGTAGGTAGCTATTCACCCCTCCACTTT.

This clone has just a few counts. CDR3 DNA sequence: TGTGCCAGCTCAGGACAGGGTGAACGCTCCGTGTACGAGCAGTACTTC. This sequence encodes CASSGQGERSVYEQYF. This sequence joins TRBV18 and TRBJ2-7; 8 nucleotides match TRBD1. Germline lookup yields CDR1 KGHSH and CDR2 LQKENI. The CDR3 is 16 residues long. V shed 5 bases and J 4 bases; nucleotides not matched to a gene: 13.

This clone was detected only once. The chain joins TRBV7-9 to TRBJ1-5, with 9 positions matching TRBD1. V lost 5 bases to trimming and J lost 0 bases; unmatched junction nucleotides: 2. Germline assignment: CDR1 SEHNR and CDR2 FQNEAQ (reference sequence). The CDR3 sequence is 15 residues long. The CDR3 nucleotides are TGTGCCAGCAGCGGACAGGGGAGTAGCAATCAGCCCCAGCATTTT. Its protein product is CASSGQGSSNQPQHF.

V is TRBV28 and J is TRBJ2-2, with 8 bases that match TRBD1. Germline loops: CDR1 MDHEN, CDR2 SYDVKM. V lost 5 bases and J lost 3; bases outside the gene matches: 2. The CDR3 consists of 14 residues. The CDR3: CASSHRGDTGELFF. DNA of the CDR3: TGTGCCAGCAGTCACAGGGGGGACACCGGGGAGCTGTTTTTT.

The CDR3 region is CASRISASSYNEQFF. The DNA of the CDR3 is TGTGCCAGCAGAATTAGCGCGAGCTCCTACAATGAGCAGTTCTTC. The J gene is TRBJ2-1, the V gene TRBV6-5, with a tentative D call TRBD2 (5 bases). The CDR3 spans 15 residues. Per the germline V gene, CDR1 is MNHEY and CDR2 is SVGAGI. V dropped 6 bases and J dropped 0 bases, with 12 bases sitting between them.

The chain joins TRBV4-3 to TRBJ1-1; D remains ambiguous. Trimming removed 0 bases from V and 3 bases from J, with 11 bases in between. Germline V gene sequence: CDR1 LGHNA, CDR2 YSLEER. CDR3 length equals 15 residues. As DNA, the CDR3 is TGCGCCAGCAGCCAAGATTTTACAGTCCACACTGAAGCTTTCTTT. As protein: CASSQDFTVHTEAFF.

The chain links TRBV25-1 to TRBJ1-6; D ambiguous. V lost 3 bases and J lost 2, with 8 bases in between. CDR3 length equals 15 residues. Germline CDR1 MGHDK, CDR2 SYGVNS. The CDR3 nucleotides are TGTGCCAGCAGTGACGGGGTGACCTATAATTCACCCCTCCACTTT. It codes for CASSDGVTYNSPLHF.

V gene TRBV5-1 combines with J gene TRBJ2-7, with TRBD1 matching over 9 bases. The CDR3 loop spans 14 amino acids. V dropped 3 bases and J dropped 4; count of bases not matched to a gene: 5. Germline values: CDR1 SGHRS, CDR2 YFSETQ. The CDR3 here is CASSSTGGRYEQYF. The DNA of the CDR3 is TGCGCCAGCAGCTCGACAGGGGGAAGGTACGAGCAGTACTTC.

Turning to this clone: An end of the junction does not agree with germline; a read error may underlie this. V gene TRBV7-2 combines with J gene TRBJ2-7; 13 positions match TRBD2. In germline, CDR1 is SGHTA, CDR2 FQGNSA. The CDR3 has 13 amino acids. The CDR3 coding sequence is TGTGCCAGCAGCGCAACTAGCGGGAGGGAGATGGACTTC. Its protein is CASSATSGREMDF.

The chain employs TRBV28 and TRBJ1-2; D not certain. The V gene lost 5 bases and the J gene lost 1 base, with 8 bases spanning the gap. Per germline, CDR1 MDHEN and CDR2 SYDVKM. This CDR3 spans 13 amino acids. In DNA form, the CDR3 reads TGTGCCAGCAGTCCTCCTTATAACTATGGCTACACCTTC. It specifies CASSPPYNYGYTF.

V usage is TRBV18 and J usage is TRBJ2-3; 7 bases are a match to TRBD2. Germline values: CDR1 KGHSH, CDR2 LQKENI. After removal of 3 bases from V and 8 bases from J, the junction contained 2 bases not matched to a gene. The CDR3 loop spans 12 amino acids. CDR3 loop: CASSPGGATQYF. CDR3 bases: TGTGCCAGCTCACCGGGAGGGGCTACGCAGTATTTT.

The rearrangement joins TRBV7-3 to TRBJ2-7; a possible D gene is TRBD1 (5 bases). The CDR3 is 13 residues long. Germline V gene sequence: CDR1 SGHTA, CDR2 FQGTGA. The ends were cut back, 5 bases at V and 4 bases at J, with 12 bases in the middle. DNA of the CDR3: TGTGCCAGCAGCACGCCAGACAGATACGAGCAGTACTTC. Its translation: CASSTPDRYEQYF.

CDR3: CASSPPGLAGGGDTQYF. As DNA, the CDR3 is TGTGCCAGCAGCCCTCCGGGACTAGCGGGAGGGGGGGATACGCAGTATTTT. V usage is TRBV7-2 and J usage is TRBJ2-3; 16 positions agree with TRBD2. CDR3 length equals 17 residues. Trimming at V came to 5 bases and at J to 6 bases, leaving 8 bases not matched to a gene. Germline assignment: CDR1 SGHTA and CDR2 FQGNSA. Using reference TRBV7-2 and TRBJ2-3 for the parts outside the CDR3, the full variable domain is GAGVSQSPSNKVTEKGKDVELRCDPISGHTALYWYRQSLGQGLEFLIYFQGNSAPDKSGLPSDRFSAERTGGSVSTLTIQRTQQEDSAVYLCASSPPGLAGGGDTQYFGPGTRLTVL.

The chain employs TRBV5-5 and TRBJ1-4; 11 nucleotides line up with TRBD1. Germline V gene data show CDR1 as SGHKS and CDR2 as YYEKEE (reference sequence). This CDR3 comprises 14 residues. Trimming at V came to 1 base and at J to 8 bases, leaving 1 base not matched to a gene. In nucleotides, the CDR3 is TGTGCCAGCAGCTTGAGGGACAGGGGGGAAAAACTGTTTTTT. It yields the protein CASSLRDRGEKLFF.

This clone was counted a single time. In DNA form, the CDR3 reads TGTGCCAGCAGGACGGACAGGGGGCTGTACAATGAGCAGTTCTTC. Protein product: CASRTDRGLYNEQFF. The V call is TRBV6-5, the J call TRBJ2-1, with 11 bases matching TRBD1. The CDR3 sequence is 15 residues long. Trimming removed 6 bases from V and 4 bases from J; junction bases left unmatched: 5. Germline V gives CDR1 MNHEY, CDR2 SVGAGI.

The V call is TRBV2, the J call TRBJ1-5, with 9 bases lining up with TRBD1. From germline, CDR1 is SNHLY and CDR2 FYNNEI. J gave up 6 bases and V 6 bases, and 9 bases lay outside the gene matches. The CDR3 consists of 15 residues. Written as DNA, the CDR3 is TGTGCCAGCAGCCGGACAGGGGAATGGACTCAGCCCCAGCATTTT. This codes for CASSRTGEWTQPQHF.

V usage is TRBV4-1 and J usage is TRBJ2-7, with 10 nucleotides matching TRBD1. V was clipped by 6 bases and J by 2 bases; unmatched bases: 1. Germline-derived CDR1 and CDR2 are MGHRA and YSYEKL. The CDR3 covers 13 residues. CDR3 DNA: TGCGCCAGCAGTGGACAGGGGGCCTACGAGCAGTACTTC. Protein sequence: CASSGQGAYEQYF.